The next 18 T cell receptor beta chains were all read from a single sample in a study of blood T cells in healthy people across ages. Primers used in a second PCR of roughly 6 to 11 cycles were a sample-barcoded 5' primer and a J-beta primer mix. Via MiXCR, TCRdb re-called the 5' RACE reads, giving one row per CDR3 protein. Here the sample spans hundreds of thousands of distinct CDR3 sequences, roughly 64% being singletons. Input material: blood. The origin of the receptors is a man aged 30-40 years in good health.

The CDR3 sequence: CASSFNGYEQYF. As DNA, the CDR3 is TGCGCCAGCAGCTTTAACGGCTACGAGCAGTACTTC. The gene calls are TRBV5-1 and TRBJ2-7; D gene uncertain. V was clipped by 2 bases and J by 3 bases, with 6 bases between them. The CDR3 consists of 12 residues. Germline V lookup: CDR1 SGHRS, CDR2 YFSETQ.

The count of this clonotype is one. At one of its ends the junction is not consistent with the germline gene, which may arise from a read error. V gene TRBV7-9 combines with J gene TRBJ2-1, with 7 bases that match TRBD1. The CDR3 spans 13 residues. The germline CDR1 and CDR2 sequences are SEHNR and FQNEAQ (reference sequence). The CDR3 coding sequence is TGTGCCAGCAGCCCCCACAGGGGCAATGAACAGTTCTTC. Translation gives CASSPHRGNEQFF.

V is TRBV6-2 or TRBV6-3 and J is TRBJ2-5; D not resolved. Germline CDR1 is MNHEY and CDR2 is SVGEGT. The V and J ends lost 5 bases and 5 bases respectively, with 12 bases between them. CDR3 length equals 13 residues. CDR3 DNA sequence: TGTGCCAGCAGTGATTTGACCCAGGAGACCCAGTACTTC. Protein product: CASSDLTQETQYF.

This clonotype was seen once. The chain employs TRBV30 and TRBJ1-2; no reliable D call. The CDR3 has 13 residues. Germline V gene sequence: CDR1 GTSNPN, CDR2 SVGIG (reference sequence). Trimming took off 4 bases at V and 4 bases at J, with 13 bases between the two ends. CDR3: CAWKGEVGYGYTF. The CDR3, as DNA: TGTGCCTGGAAGGGTGAGGTGGGCTATGGCTACACCTTC.

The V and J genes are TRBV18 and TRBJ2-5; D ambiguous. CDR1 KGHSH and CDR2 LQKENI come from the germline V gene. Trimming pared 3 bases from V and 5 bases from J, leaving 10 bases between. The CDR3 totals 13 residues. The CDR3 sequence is CASSPVSSETQYF. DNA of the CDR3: TGTGCCAGCTCACCCGTCAGTAGTGAGACCCAGTACTTC.

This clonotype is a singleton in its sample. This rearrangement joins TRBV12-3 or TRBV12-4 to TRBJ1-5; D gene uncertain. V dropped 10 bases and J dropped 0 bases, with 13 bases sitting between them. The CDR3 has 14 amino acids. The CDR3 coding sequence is TGTGCCACCCAACAGACCCATAGCAATCAGCCCCAGCATTTT. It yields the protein CATQQTHSNQPQHF.

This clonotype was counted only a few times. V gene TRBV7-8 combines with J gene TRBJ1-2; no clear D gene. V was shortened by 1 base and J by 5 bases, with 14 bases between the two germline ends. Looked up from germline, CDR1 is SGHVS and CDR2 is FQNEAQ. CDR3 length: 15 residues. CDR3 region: CASSLDPETGYGYTF. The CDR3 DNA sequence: TGTGCCAGCAGCTTAGATCCGGAGACGGGATATGGCTACACCTTC.

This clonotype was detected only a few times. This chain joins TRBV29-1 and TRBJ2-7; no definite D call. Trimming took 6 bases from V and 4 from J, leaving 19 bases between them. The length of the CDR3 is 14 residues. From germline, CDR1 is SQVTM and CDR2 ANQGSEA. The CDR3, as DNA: TGCAGCGTCGATAACCCACTACCCCCTTACGAGCAGTACTTC. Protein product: CSVDNPLPPYEQYF.

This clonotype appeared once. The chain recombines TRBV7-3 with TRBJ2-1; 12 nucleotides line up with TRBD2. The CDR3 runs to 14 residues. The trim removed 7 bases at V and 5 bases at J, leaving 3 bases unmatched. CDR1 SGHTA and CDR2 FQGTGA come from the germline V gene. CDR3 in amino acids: CASTRLAGDNEQFF. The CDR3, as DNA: TGTGCCAGCACCAGACTAGCGGGAGACAATGAGCAGTTCTTC.

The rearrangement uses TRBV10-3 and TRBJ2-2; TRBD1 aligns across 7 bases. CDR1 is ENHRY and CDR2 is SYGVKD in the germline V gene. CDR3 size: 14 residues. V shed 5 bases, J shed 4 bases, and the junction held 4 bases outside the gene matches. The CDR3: CAISTGAVTGELFF. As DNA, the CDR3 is TGTGCCATCAGTACAGGGGCGGTCACCGGGGAGCTGTTTTTT.

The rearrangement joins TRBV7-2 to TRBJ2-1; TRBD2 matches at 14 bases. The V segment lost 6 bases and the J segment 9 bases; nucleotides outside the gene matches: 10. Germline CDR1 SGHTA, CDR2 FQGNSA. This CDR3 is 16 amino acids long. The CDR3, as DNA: TGTGCCAGCAGGCGCAGGGGGACTAGCGGGAGAGGTGAGCAGTTCTTC. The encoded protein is CASRRRGTSGRGEQFF.

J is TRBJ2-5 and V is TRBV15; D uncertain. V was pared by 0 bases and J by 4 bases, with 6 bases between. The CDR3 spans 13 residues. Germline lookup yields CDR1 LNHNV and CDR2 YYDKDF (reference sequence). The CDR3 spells CATSRDGVETQYF. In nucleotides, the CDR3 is TGTGCCACCAGCAGAGATGGGGTAGAGACCCAGTACTTC.

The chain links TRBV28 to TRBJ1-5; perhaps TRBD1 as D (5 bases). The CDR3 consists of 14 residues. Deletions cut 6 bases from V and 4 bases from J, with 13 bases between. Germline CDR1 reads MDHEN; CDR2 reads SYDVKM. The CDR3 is CASSGPGPNQPQHF. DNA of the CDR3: TGTGCCAGCAGCGGACCGGGGCCGAATCAGCCCCAGCATTTT.

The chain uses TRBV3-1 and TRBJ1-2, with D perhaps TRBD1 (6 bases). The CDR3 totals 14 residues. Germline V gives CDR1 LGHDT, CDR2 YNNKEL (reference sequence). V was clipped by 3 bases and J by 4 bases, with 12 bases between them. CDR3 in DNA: TGTGCCAGCAGCCAGGCCGGACAGCCCTATGGCTACACCTTC. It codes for CASSQAGQPYGYTF.

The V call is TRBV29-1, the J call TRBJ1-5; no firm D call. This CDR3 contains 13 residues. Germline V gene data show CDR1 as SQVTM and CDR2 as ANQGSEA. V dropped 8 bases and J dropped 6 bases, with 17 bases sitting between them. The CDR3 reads CSPADGVAQPQHF. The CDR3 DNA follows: TGCAGCCCGGCGGACGGGGTAGCTCAGCCCCAGCATTTT.

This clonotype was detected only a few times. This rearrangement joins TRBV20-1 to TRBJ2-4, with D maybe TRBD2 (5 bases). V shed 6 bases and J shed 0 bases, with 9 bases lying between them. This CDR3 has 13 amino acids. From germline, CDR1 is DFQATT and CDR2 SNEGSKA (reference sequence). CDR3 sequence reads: CSAAGLAKNIQYF. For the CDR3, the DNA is TGCAGTGCCGCGGGCCTAGCCAAAAACATTCAGTACTTC.

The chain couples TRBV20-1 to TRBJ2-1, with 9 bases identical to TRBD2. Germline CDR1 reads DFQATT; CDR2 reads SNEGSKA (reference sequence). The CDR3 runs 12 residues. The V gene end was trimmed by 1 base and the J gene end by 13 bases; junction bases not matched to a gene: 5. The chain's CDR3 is CSARVGREGQFF. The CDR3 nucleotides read TGCAGTGCTAGAGTAGGGCGGGAGGGCCAGTTCTTC.

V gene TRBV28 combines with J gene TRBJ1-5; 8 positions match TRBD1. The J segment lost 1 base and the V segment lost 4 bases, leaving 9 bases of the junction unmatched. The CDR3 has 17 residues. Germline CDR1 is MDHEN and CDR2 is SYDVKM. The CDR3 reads CASSSTPRGRSNQPQHF. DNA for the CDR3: TGTGCCAGCAGTTCCACCCCCAGGGGGCGAAGCAATCAGCCCCAGCATTTT.